This is a list of T cell receptor beta chains from one sample in a study of CD8 T cells in Susac syndrome. TCRdb redid the calling of the immunoSEQ multiplex PCR reads with MiXCR, one entry per CDR3 protein. The sample records about 210,000 distinct CDR3 sequences, 95% being singletons. Sequenced sample: CD4+ T cells from PBMCs. These receptors were collected from a human donor with multiple sclerosis. Both conserved end residues are trimmed from each CDR3. The D gene is left open where the match is weak.

CDR3 protein: ASSLAATGYTEAF
D gene: .
V gene: TRBV5-1
J gene: TRBJ1-1

CDR3 protein: AWTTGVTLH
D gene: TRBD1
V gene: TRBV30
J gene: TRBJ1-6

CDR3 protein: ARKGDSCTDTQY
D gene: TRBD1
V gene: TRBV24-1
J gene: TRBJ2-3

CDR3 protein: ASSRQARLEGGYT
D gene: .
V gene: TRBV5-4
J gene: TRBJ1-2

CDR3 protein: ASTDNNGAEQY
D gene: .
V gene: TRBV5-1
J gene: TRBJ2-7

CDR3 protein: SVPGTGILDTQY
D gene: TRBD1
V gene: TRBV29-1
J gene: TRBJ2-3

CDR3 protein: ASSQDLWENIQY
D gene: .
V gene: TRBV3-1
J gene: TRBJ2-4

CDR3 protein: AWSPLNSYNSPLH
D gene: .
V gene: TRBV30
J gene: TRBJ1-6

CDR3 protein: ASSVGGRGQGDEQF
D gene: .
V gene: TRBV9
J gene: TRBJ2-1

CDR3 protein: SVRASEGETQY
D gene: .
V gene: TRBV29-1
J gene: TRBJ2-5

CDR3 protein: ASSQGHPNSPLH
D gene: .
V gene: TRBV3-1
J gene: TRBJ1-6

CDR3 protein: SVDRPFRQGRVETEAF
D gene: .
V gene: TRBV29-1
J gene: TRBJ1-1

CDR3 protein: SPGAGDTEAF
D gene: .
V gene: TRBV20-1
J gene: TRBJ1-1

CDR3 protein: ASSLDPSDTQY
D gene: .
V gene: TRBV9
J gene: TRBJ2-3

CDR3 protein: ASSHGVYEQY
D gene: .
V gene: TRBV3-1
J gene: TRBJ2-7

CDR3 protein: ASRLTGGNGNTIY
D gene: TRBD1
V gene: TRBV27
J gene: TRBJ1-3

CDR3 protein: ASSPGDYGYT
D gene: .
V gene: TRBV19
J gene: TRBJ1-2

CDR3 protein: AWRSGPNYGYT
D gene: .
V gene: TRBV30
J gene: TRBJ1-2

CDR3 protein: ASSQDRGTSANEQF
D gene: TRBD2
V gene: TRBV3-1
J gene: TRBJ2-1

CDR3 protein: SAARGSNTEAF
D gene: .
V gene: TRBV29-1
J gene: TRBJ1-1

CDR3 protein: ASLPSEAGNYGYT
D gene: .
V gene: TRBV3-1
J gene: TRBJ1-2

CDR3 protein: SVGQGGQETQY
D gene: .
V gene: TRBV29-1
J gene: TRBJ2-5

CDR3 protein: ASCGEYEQY
D gene: .
V gene: TRBV18
J gene: TRBJ2-7

CDR3 protein: ASGLVQSSYGYT
D gene: .
V gene: TRBV12-5
J gene: TRBJ1-2

CDR3 protein: ATSRGDRGYQETQY
D gene: TRBD1
V gene: TRBV15
J gene: TRBJ2-5

CDR3 protein: ASSFGDGRVGIDTEAF
D gene: .
V gene: TRBV6-1
J gene: TRBJ1-1

CDR3 protein: ATSDGDRASQETQY
D gene: TRBD1
V gene: TRBV24-1
J gene: TRBJ2-5

CDR3 protein: SAKHPLSNQPQH
D gene: .
V gene: TRBV20-1
J gene: TRBJ1-5

CDR3 protein: ASSDKGTGNYGYT
D gene: TRBD1
V gene: TRBV7-9
J gene: TRBJ1-2

CDR3 protein: ASSQVSVETQY
D gene: .
V gene: TRBV3-1
J gene: TRBJ2-5

CDR3 protein: SVGQQNYEQY
D gene: TRBD1
V gene: TRBV29-1
J gene: TRBJ2-7

CDR3 protein: ASLDSPYYGYT
D gene: .
V gene: TRBV6-6
J gene: TRBJ1-2

CDR3 protein: ASSVVGGLRNEQF
D gene: .
V gene: TRBV9
J gene: TRBJ2-1

CDR3 protein: ASSLAVRGSSEQY
D gene: .
V gene: TRBV7-9
J gene: TRBJ2-7

CDR3 protein: ASTRDRGNQPQH
D gene: TRBD1
V gene: TRBV12-3/TRBV12-4
J gene: TRBJ1-5

CDR3 protein: ASSEQIAMQY
D gene: .
V gene: TRBV2
J gene: TRBJ2-3

CDR3 protein: SVEDLGTPGGGTEAF
D gene: .
V gene: TRBV29-1
J gene: TRBJ1-1

CDR3 protein: ASTIGGRGGETQY
D gene: .
V gene: TRBV12-3/TRBV12-4
J gene: TRBJ2-5

CDR3 protein: SGHSQGVETQY
D gene: .
V gene: TRBV29-1
J gene: TRBJ2-5

CDR3 protein: SASDRDFYGYT
D gene: TRBD1
V gene: TRBV20-1
J gene: TRBJ1-2

CDR3 protein: ATSQGAANYGYT
D gene: .
V gene: TRBV15
J gene: TRBJ1-2

CDR3 protein: ASSQGTGFNEQF
D gene: TRBD1
V gene: TRBV4-2
J gene: TRBJ2-1

CDR3 protein: STGGTNTEAF
D gene: .
V gene: TRBV29-1
J gene: TRBJ1-1

CDR3 protein: ASSLEGQRNSPLH
D gene: TRBD1
V gene: TRBV12-3/TRBV12-4
J gene: TRBJ1-6

CDR3 protein: SARGSTSGGIYEQF
D gene: TRBD2
V gene: TRBV20-1
J gene: TRBJ2-1

CDR3 protein: AWSEGGPGGETQY
D gene: .
V gene: TRBV30
J gene: TRBJ2-5

CDR3 protein: ASSQALTGTGESEQY
D gene: TRBD1
V gene: TRBV4-2
J gene: TRBJ2-7

CDR3 protein: ASSPPWGNTGELF
D gene: .
V gene: TRBV3-1
J gene: TRBJ2-2

CDR3 protein: AASRGRDSPLH
D gene: .
V gene: TRBV15
J gene: TRBJ1-6

CDR3 protein: AWRIWASSYNSPLH
D gene: .
V gene: TRBV30
J gene: TRBJ1-6

CDR3 protein: AISARDSIDEQF
D gene: TRBD1
V gene: TRBV10-3
J gene: TRBJ2-1

CDR3 protein: SARDGGTSGYNEQF
D gene: TRBD2
V gene: TRBV20-1
J gene: TRBJ2-1